This entry features one TCR beta chain sequence. The antigen is unknown. The data derive from a study of OX40 agonist ivuxolimab in advanced cancers. Study summary: Partial responses were observed in three patients, of whom one had hepatocellular carcinoma and two had cutaneous melanoma.

Broader study findings: Doses of 0.1 to 3.0 mg/kg were accompanied by clonal expansion of CD4+ and CD8+ blood T cells by week 6.

Libraries were prepared by immunoSEQ multiplex PCR; TCRdb keeps only in-frame clonotypes and omits some of them. Among approximately 100,000 clones listed, 84% were seen once. The CDR3 length is 16 residues. Germline V gives CDR1 SGHTA, CDR2 FQGTGA. The clonotype was recovered from an adult with an advanced solid tumor such as melanoma, head and neck, liver or kidney cancer. The J gene is TRBJ2-5, the V gene TRBV7-3; D not certain. The J call is in doubt because the DNA end fits TRBJ2-7 better. The material sequenced was CD4+ or CD8+ T cells sorted from blood, taken in a trial of the OX40 agonist ivuxolimab. This CDR3 reads CASSLLGPLGTYEQYF. The DNA of the CDR3 is TGTGCCAGCAGCTTACTAGGGCCCCTCGGAACCTACGAGCAGTACTTC.